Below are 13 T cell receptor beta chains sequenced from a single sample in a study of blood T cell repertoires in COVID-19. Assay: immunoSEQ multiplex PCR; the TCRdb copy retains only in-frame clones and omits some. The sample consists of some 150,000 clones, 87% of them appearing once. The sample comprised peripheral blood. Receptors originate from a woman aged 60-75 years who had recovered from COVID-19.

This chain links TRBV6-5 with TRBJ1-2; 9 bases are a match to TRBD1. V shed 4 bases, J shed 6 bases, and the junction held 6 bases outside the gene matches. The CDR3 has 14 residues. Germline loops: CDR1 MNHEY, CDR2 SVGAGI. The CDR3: CASSSRTGEDGYTF. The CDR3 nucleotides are TGTGCCAGCAGTTCACGGACAGGGGAGGATGGCTACACCTTC.

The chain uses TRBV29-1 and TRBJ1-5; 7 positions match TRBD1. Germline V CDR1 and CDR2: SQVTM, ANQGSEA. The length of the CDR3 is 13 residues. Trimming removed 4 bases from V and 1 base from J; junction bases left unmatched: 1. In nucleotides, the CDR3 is TGCAGCGTTGGAGGGGGCAGCAATCAGCCCCAGCATTTT. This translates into CSVGGGSNQPQHF. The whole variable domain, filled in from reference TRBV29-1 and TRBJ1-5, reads SAVISQKPSRDICQRGTSLTIQCQVDSQVTMMFWYRQQPGQSLTLIATANQGSEATYESGFVIDKFPISRPNLTFSTLTVSNMSPEDSSIYLCSVGGGSNQPQHFGDGTRLSIL.

The CDR3 loop is CASSLTGFFTDTQYF. The CDR3 DNA follows: TGTGCCAGCAGTTTAACAGGGTTCTTCACAGATACGCAGTATTTT. The chain combines TRBV6-5 with TRBJ2-3, with TRBD1 as a possible D gene (6 bases). CDR1 and CDR2 from the germline V gene are MNHEY and SVGAGI. This CDR3 region has 15 residues. Trimming left V 4 bases short and J 2 bases short, with 13 bases between.

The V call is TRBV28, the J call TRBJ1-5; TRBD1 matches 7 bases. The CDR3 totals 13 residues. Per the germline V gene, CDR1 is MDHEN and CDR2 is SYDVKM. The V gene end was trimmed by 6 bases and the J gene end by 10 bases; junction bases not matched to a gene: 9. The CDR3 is CASRTGPQEPQHF. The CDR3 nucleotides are TGTGCCAGCAGGACAGGGCCCCAGGAACCCCAGCATTTT.

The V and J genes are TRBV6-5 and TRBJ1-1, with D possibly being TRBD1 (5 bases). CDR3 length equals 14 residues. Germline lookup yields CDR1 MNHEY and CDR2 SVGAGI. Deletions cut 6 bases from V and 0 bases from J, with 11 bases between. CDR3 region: CASRQGRMNTEAFF. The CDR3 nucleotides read TGTGCCAGCAGGCAGGGAAGAATGAACACTGAAGCTTTCTTT.

In DNA, the CDR3 is TGTGCCAGCAGTGCGACAGCAACTAATGAAAAACTGTTTTTT. Its translation is CASSATATNEKLFF. The gene calls are TRBV2 and TRBJ1-4; possible D gene TRBD1, 5 bases. The CDR3 spans 14 residues. Germline V lookup: CDR1 SNHLY, CDR2 FYNNEI. V gave up 4 bases and J gave up 0 bases, with 6 bases separating them.

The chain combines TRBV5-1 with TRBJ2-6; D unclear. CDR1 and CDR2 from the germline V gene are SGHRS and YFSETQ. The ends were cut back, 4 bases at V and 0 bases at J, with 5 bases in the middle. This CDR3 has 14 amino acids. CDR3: CASSPSSGANVLTF. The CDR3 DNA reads TGCGCCAGCAGCCCTAGCTCTGGGGCCAACGTCCTGACTTTC. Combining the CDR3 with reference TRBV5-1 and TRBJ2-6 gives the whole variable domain KAGVTQTPRYLIKTRGQQVTLSCSPISGHRSVSWYQQTPGQGLQFLFEYFSETQRNKGNFPGRFSGRQFSNSRSEMNVSTLELGDSALYLCASSPSSGANVLTFGAGSRLTVL.

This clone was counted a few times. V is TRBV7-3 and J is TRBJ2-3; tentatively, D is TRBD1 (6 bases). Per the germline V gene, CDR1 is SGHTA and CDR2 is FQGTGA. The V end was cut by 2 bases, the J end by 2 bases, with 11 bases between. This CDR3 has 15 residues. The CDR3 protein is CASSLYRTDTDTQYF. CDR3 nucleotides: TGTGCCAGCAGCTTATACAGGACAGACACAGATACGCAGTATTTT.

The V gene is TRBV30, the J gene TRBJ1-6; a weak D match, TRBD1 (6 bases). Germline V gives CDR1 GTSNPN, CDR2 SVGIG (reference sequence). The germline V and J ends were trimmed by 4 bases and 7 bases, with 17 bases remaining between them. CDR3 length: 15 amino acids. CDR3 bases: TGTGCCTGGACCCCGGCGACAAGGGGGAATTCACCCCTCCACTTT. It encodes CAWTPATRGNSPLHF. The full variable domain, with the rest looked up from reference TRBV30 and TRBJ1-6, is SQTIHQWPATLVQPVGSPLSLECTVEGTSNPNLYWYRQAAGRGLQLLFYSVGIGQISSEVPQNLSASRPQDRQFILSSKKLLLSDSGFYLCAWTPATRGNSPLHFGNGTRLTVT.

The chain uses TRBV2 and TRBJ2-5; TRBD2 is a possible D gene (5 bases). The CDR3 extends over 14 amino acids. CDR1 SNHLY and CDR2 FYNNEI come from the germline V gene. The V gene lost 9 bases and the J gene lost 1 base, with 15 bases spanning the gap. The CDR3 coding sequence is TGTGCCAGTATCCTGGAGGAGCGCCAAGAGACCCAGTACTTC. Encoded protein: CASILEERQETQYF.

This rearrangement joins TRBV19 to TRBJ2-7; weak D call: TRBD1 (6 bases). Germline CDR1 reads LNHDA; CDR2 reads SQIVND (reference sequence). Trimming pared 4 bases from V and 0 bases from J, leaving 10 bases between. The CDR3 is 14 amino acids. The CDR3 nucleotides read TGTGCCAGTAGTACCGGGACAACCTCCTACGAGCAGTACTTC. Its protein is CASSTGTTSYEQYF.

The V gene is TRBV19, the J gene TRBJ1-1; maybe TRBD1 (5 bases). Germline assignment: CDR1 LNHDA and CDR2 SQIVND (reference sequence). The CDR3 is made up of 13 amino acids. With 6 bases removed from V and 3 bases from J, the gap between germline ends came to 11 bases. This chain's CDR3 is CASRWVGDTEAFF. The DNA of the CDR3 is TGTGCCAGTAGGTGGGTAGGGGACACTGAAGCTTTCTTT.

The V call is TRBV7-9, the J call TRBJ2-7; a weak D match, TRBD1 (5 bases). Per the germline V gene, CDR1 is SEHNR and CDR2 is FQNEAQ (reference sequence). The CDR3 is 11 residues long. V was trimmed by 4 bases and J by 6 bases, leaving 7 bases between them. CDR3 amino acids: CASSYRSEQYF. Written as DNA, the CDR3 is TGTGCCAGCAGCTACAGGTCCGAGCAGTACTTC.